A selection of T cell receptor beta chains follows, all from one sample in a study of cytomegalovirus exposure and HLA in healthy donors. Clones were read by immunoSEQ multiplex PCR, and TCRdb kept only the in-frame ones, dropping some. There are approximately 150,000 clones in the sample; about 86% occur only once, and more than 1.2% lies in the top ten. Sequences were obtained from PBMCs. These receptors all come from a woman in her 30s in good health and CMV-seronegative. Both conserved end residues are part of each CDR3. The order of the fields is D gene, J gene, V gene, clone size, CDR3 DNA, CDR3 protein. D genes are given only for firm matches. Clone size appears in some rows only: once, few, many, or a class for an expanded clone.

D gene: -; J gene: TRBJ1-5; V gene: TRBV19; clone size: -; CDR3 DNA: TGTGCCAGTAGTGCACGGGGAGGGGACGGTTGGCCCCAGCATTTT; CDR3 protein: CASSARGGDGWPQHF
D gene: TRBD1; J gene: TRBJ1-2; V gene: TRBV5-6; clone size: -; CDR3 DNA: TGTGCCAGCAGCACAGGACAGGGTTATGGCTACACCTTC; CDR3 protein: CASSTGQGYGYTF
D gene: TRBD2; J gene: TRBJ2-2; V gene: TRBV27; clone size: -; CDR3 DNA: TGTGCCAGCAGGACCCCCCTCTGGCGGGGGGGCCCCATCGGGGAGCTGTTTTTT; CDR3 protein: CASRTPLWRGGPIGELFF
D gene: TRBD2; J gene: TRBJ2-1; V gene: TRBV6-7; clone size: once; CDR3 DNA: TGTGCCAGCAGTTACTCGTCCTCGCGGGGGGGCCTCATCGACAATGAGCAGTTCTTC; CDR3 protein: CASSYSSSRGGLIDNEQFF
D gene: -; J gene: TRBJ1-5; V gene: TRBV27; clone size: -; CDR3 DNA: TGTGCCAGCAGTTTATTAGTGGGCAGTCAGCCCCAGCATTTT; CDR3 protein: CASSLLVGSQPQHF
D gene: -; J gene: TRBJ2-7; V gene: TRBV10-3; clone size: once; CDR3 DNA: TGTGCCATCAGTCAGGGAAGCTCCTACGAGCAGTACTTC; CDR3 protein: CAISQGSSYEQYF
D gene: TRBD1; J gene: TRBJ1-6; V gene: TRBV9; clone size: few; CDR3 DNA: TGTGCCAGCAGAGGACAGGAAAATTCACCCCTCCACTTT; CDR3 protein: CASRGQENSPLHF
D gene: -; J gene: TRBJ2-7; V gene: TRBV21-1; clone size: -; CDR3 DNA: TGTGCCAGCAGCGACGGACAGGGGTCTTCGTACGAGCAGTACTTC; CDR3 protein: CASSDGQGSSYEQYF
D gene: TRBD1; J gene: TRBJ1-1; V gene: TRBV5-1; clone size: once; CDR3 DNA: TGCGCCAGCAGCTCTGGCAGTAGGACAGGGGCTACTCAAGCTTTCTTT; CDR3 protein: CASSSGSRTGATQAFF
D gene: TRBD1; J gene: TRBJ1-2; V gene: TRBV18; clone size: -; CDR3 DNA: TGTGCCAGCTCACCACCCCGACAGGGTAACTATGGCTACACCTTC; CDR3 protein: CASSPPRQGNYGYTF
D gene: TRBD2; J gene: TRBJ2-1; V gene: TRBV5-1; clone size: -; CDR3 DNA: TGCGCCAGCAGCTCCGCGGGGGGGTACAATGAGCAGTTCTTC; CDR3 protein: CASSSAGGYNEQFF
D gene: -; J gene: TRBJ2-2; V gene: TRBV19; clone size: few; CDR3 DNA: TGTGCCAGTAGTATTCTTGTCGGGGAGCTGTTTTTT; CDR3 protein: CASSILVGELFF
D gene: -; J gene: TRBJ1-2; V gene: TRBV4-1; clone size: -; CDR3 DNA: TGCGCCAGCAGCCAAAAGTCAGGGGCCAGCAATACTAACTATGGCTACACCTTC; CDR3 protein: CASSQKSGASNTNYGYTF
D gene: -; J gene: TRBJ2-1; V gene: TRBV4-1; clone size: -; CDR3 DNA: TGCGCCAGCAGCCAAGAGGGGGCCAGTTTGACCTACAATGAGCAGTTCTTC; CDR3 protein: CASSQEGASLTYNEQFF
D gene: -; J gene: TRBJ1-4; V gene: TRBV7-9; clone size: few; CDR3 DNA: TGTGCCAGCAGCTTATCGGAAAAACTGTTTTTT; CDR3 protein: CASSLSEKLFF
D gene: -; J gene: TRBJ1-1; V gene: TRBV7-2; clone size: -; CDR3 DNA: TGTGCCAGCAGCTTAGCGGGAGGTGCTTTCTTT; CDR3 protein: CASSLAGGAFF
D gene: -; J gene: TRBJ2-2; V gene: TRBV28; clone size: -; CDR3 DNA: TGTGCCAGCAGTTTTGGGAGCTGGGGCACCGGGGAGCTGTTTTTT; CDR3 protein: CASSFGSWGTGELFF
D gene: -; J gene: TRBJ1-1; V gene: TRBV4-1; clone size: -; CDR3 DNA: TGCGCCAGCAGCCACGGCAGGGTAGGAGAAGCTTTCTTT; CDR3 protein: CASSHGRVGEAFF
D gene: -; J gene: TRBJ1-1; V gene: TRBV6-6; clone size: once; CDR3 DNA: TGTGCCAGCAGCCAGCGGGAAGTTGCTGGGAACACTGAAGCTTTCTTT; CDR3 protein: CASSQREVAGNTEAFF
D gene: TRBD1; J gene: TRBJ1-1; V gene: TRBV5-1; clone size: -; CDR3 DNA: TGCGCCAGCAGCTTCGGGACAGGGGGGATGTTGGTTTTTAGTGAAGCTTTCTTT; CDR3 protein: CASSFGTGGMLVFSEAFF
D gene: TRBD1; J gene: TRBJ2-7; V gene: TRBV9; clone size: -; CDR3 DNA: TGTGCCAGCAGCGTAGGCTTCCAGGGGGTCTACGAGCAGTACTTC; CDR3 protein: CASSVGFQGVYEQYF
D gene: TRBD1; J gene: TRBJ1-1; V gene: TRBV2; clone size: -; CDR3 DNA: TGTGCCAGCATGCAGGGGGAGAACACTGAAGCTTTCTTT; CDR3 protein: CASMQGENTEAFF
D gene: TRBD2; J gene: TRBJ2-2; V gene: TRBV6-5; clone size: -; CDR3 DNA: TGTGCCAGCAGTTACAGTGGCGGGGGTTACGGGGAGCTGTTTTTT; CDR3 protein: CASSYSGGGYGELFF
D gene: TRBD1; J gene: TRBJ2-4; V gene: TRBV18; clone size: -; CDR3 DNA: TGTGCCAGCTCACAGGCAGGGGGCACACACATTCAGTACTTC; CDR3 protein: CASSQAGGTHIQYF